The rows below give T cell receptor beta chains drawn from one sample of a study of blood T cell repertoires in COVID-19. Clones were read by immunoSEQ multiplex PCR, and TCRdb kept only the in-frame ones, dropping some. The sample contains some 150,000 clones, roughly 81% of which appear only once. The material sequenced was peripheral blood. The origin of the receptors is a human donor with acute or convalescent COVID-19. The donor label of this sample is uncertain. CDR3s include the opening cysteine and the closing phenylalanine or tryptophan. Fields, in order: V gene, D gene, J gene, clone size, CDR3 DNA, CDR3 protein. The D gene is left open where the match is weak. Size values are once, few and many counts, or a class for expanded clones, and some rows have none.

>TRBV2|TRBD1|TRBJ1-1|few
TGTGCCAGCAGTTTCTCGTATACAGGGGATGTTGCTGGGAACACTGAAGCTTTCTTT
CASSFSYTGDVAGNTEAFF
>TRBV3-1/TRBV3-2|.|TRBJ2-3|.
TGTGCCAGCAGCCCCCGAGGCGGGGCGGATACGCAGTATTTT
CASSPRGGADTQYF
>TRBV6-6|TRBD1|TRBJ1-2|.
TGTGCCAGCAGGATAGACAGGGGGGATGGCTACACCTTC
CASRIDRGDGYTF
>TRBV10-1|TRBD2|TRBJ2-1|.
TGCGCCAGCAGTGAGTCGAACTCGGCTAGCGGGGGGTCCTACAATGAGCAGTTCTTC
CASSESNSASGGSYNEQFF
>TRBV9|.|TRBJ1-1|.
TGTGCCAGCAGCCAGACAGAATTGAACACTGAAGCTTTCTTT
CASSQTELNTEAFF
>TRBV12-3/TRBV12-4|.|TRBJ2-5|.
TGTGCCAGCAGCGGTAATCGGGAGACCCAGTACTTC
CASSGNRETQYF
>TRBV27|.|TRBJ1-1|.
TGTGCCAGCAGTTTCGGCACTGAAGCTTTCTTT
CASSFGTEAFF
>TRBV14|.|TRBJ1-1|.
TGTGCCAGCAGCCCCCAGGGAACTGAAGCTTTCTTT
CASSPQGTEAFF
>TRBV7-6|TRBD2|TRBJ2-1|.
TGTGCCAGCAGCCAGGGACTAGTCAATGAGCAGTTCTTC
CASSQGLVNEQFF
>TRBV27|TRBD1|TRBJ1-6|.
TGTGCCAGCAGTTCCCGGGGACAGGCGACCTCAGGATCACCCCTCCACTTT
CASSSRGQATSGSPLHF
>TRBV11-3|TRBD1|TRBJ2-1|.
TGTGCCAGCAGCGTAGACAGGGGGCACTACAATGAGCAGTTCTTC
CASSVDRGHYNEQFF
>TRBV11-3|TRBD2|TRBJ2-1|.
TGTGCCAGCAGCCCCCGGGAGGGAAACAATGAGCAGTTCTTC
CASSPREGNNEQFF
>TRBV7-8|TRBD1|TRBJ1-3|few
TGTGCCAGCAGACCGGGACAGTCCTCTGGAAACACCATATATTTT
CASRPGQSSGNTIYF
>TRBV2|TRBD1|TRBJ2-3|.
TGTGCCAGCAGTCCACAGGGGGCTGGGGCAGATACGCAGTATTTT
CASSPQGAGADTQYF
>TRBV2|.|TRBJ1-2|few
TGTGCCAGCAGTGAGGCAGGAAGGTATGGCTACACCTTC
CASSEAGRYGYTF
>TRBV18|TRBD1|TRBJ1-5|.
TGTGCCAGCTCACCGGGACAGGGTGGGAATCAGCCCCAGCATTTT
CASSPGQGGNQPQHF
>TRBV6-5|TRBD1|TRBJ1-4|.
TGTGCCAGCAGTTGGGACAGACTAAATGAAAAACTGTTTTTT
CASSWDRLNEKLFF
>TRBV3-1/TRBV3-2|.|TRBJ1-3|once
TGTGCCAGCAGCCAAGAGGGACACTCTGGAAACACCATATATTTT
CASSQEGHSGNTIYF